A selection of T cell receptor beta chains follows, all from one sample in a study of blood T cells in healthy people across ages. TCRdb reprocessed the 5' RACE reads via MiXCR and lists one record per CDR3 protein. Here the sample spans 700,000 to 800,000 distinct CDR3 sequences, more than 40% being singletons. Sequenced sample: blood. The receptors shown here come from a woman between 55 and 75 years old in good health. CDR3s include the opening cysteine and the closing phenylalanine or tryptophan. The order of the fields is V gene, J gene, clone size, D gene, CDR3 DNA, CDR3 protein. D genes are given only for firm matches. Clone size is stated in some rows and not others, as once, few, many or a class when expanded.

TRBV20-1	TRBJ2-5	-	TRBD2	TGCAGTGCTAGAGACCTAGCGGCTCGGGGGGAGCAGTACTTC	CSARDLAARGEQYF
TRBV6-1	TRBJ1-1	-	TRBD1	TGTGCCAGCAGGGCCTCGACAGGGGTACCTGAAGCTTTCTTT	CASRASTGVPEAFF
TRBV20-1	TRBJ2-7	-	TRBD2	TGCAGTGCTAGAGCGGTCGGCGGGAGGGCTGGCTACGAGCAGTACTTC	CSARAVGGRAGYEQYF
TRBV4-3	TRBJ2-5	many	-	TGCGCCAGCAGCCAAGCTCCCACGGGGCGAGAGACCCAGTACTTC	CASSQAPTGRETQYF
TRBV30	TRBJ1-1	few	-	TGTGCCTGGAGTGGGATGGGGATGGGTGAAGCTTTCTTT	CAWSGMGMGEAFF
TRBV6-6	TRBJ2-3	-	-	TGTGCCAGCAGAATACTAGTAGCAGATACGCAGTATTTT	CASRILVADTQYF
TRBV6-2/TRBV6-3	TRBJ2-7	many	TRBD1	TGTGCCAGCAGATCTGGACAGGGCTCCTACGAGCAGTACTTC	CASRSGQGSYEQYF
TRBV14	TRBJ2-7	-	-	TGTGCCAGCAGCCAAGATTGGGATAGTAGTAACGAGCAGTACTTC	CASSQDWDSSNEQYF
TRBV25-1	TRBJ1-6	-	-	TGTGCCAGGAAGACACCGATGAGCTCCTATAATTCACCCCTCCACTTT	CARKTPMSSYNSPLHF
TRBV6-1	TRBJ2-1	-	TRBD1	TGTGCCAGCAGTGCGCCGGGACAGGGGCACAATGAGCAGTTCTTC	CASSAPGQGHNEQFF
TRBV6-2/TRBV6-3	TRBJ2-7	-	-	TGTGCCAGCAGCCGAATGACAGGAACGGGCCAGTACTTC	CASSRMTGTGQYF
TRBV27	TRBJ2-1	few	-	TGTGCCAGCAGTGGGGTCAATGAGCAGTTCTTC	CASSGVNEQFF
TRBV28	TRBJ2-1	few	-	TGTGCCAGCAATTTGGTAGGTGAGCAGTTCTTC	CASNLVGEQFF
TRBV2	TRBJ2-7	few	-	TGTGCCAGCATCGGGAACACCAACGCCTACGAGCAGTACTTC	CASIGNTNAYEQYF
TRBV10-3	TRBJ2-7	-	-	TGTGCCATCAGTGAATCAAGGCAGGGGCATGAGCAGTACTTC	CAISESRQGHEQYF
TRBV12-3/TRBV12-4	TRBJ2-7	many	-	TGTGCCAGCAGCCCCCCCCGGACTTGGGAGCAGTACTTC	CASSPPRTWEQYF
TRBV15	TRBJ2-1	few	-	TGTGCCACCAGCAGAGGGGTCTACAATGAGCAGTTCTTC	CATSRGVYNEQFF
TRBV12-3/TRBV12-4	TRBJ2-2	-	-	TGTGCCAGCAGTTTAGTTAGCGCCGGGGAGCTGTTTTTT	CASSLVSAGELFF
TRBV6-2/TRBV6-3	TRBJ1-5	-	TRBD1	TGTGCCAGCAGTCCCTATCGGGACAGTAATCAGCCCCAGCATTTT	CASSPYRDSNQPQHF
TRBV20-1	TRBJ2-7	-	-	TGCAGTGCTCGGGTAGCCTACAATGAGCAGTACTTC	CSARVAYNEQYF
TRBV20-1	TRBJ2-1	-	-	TGCAGTGCTAGCCGACAAGGCCTCGGCGATGAGCAGTTCTTC	CSASRQGLGDEQFF
TRBV4-1	TRBJ2-3	-	-	TGCGCCAGCAGCCAAGAGAATTCGGGACTCTCGATCCTCACAGATACGCAGTATTTT	CASSQENSGLSILTDTQYF
TRBV12-3/TRBV12-4	TRBJ1-2	few	TRBD1	TGTGCCAGCAGTTCTACGCCGGGACAGGGCCCCTATGGCTACACCTTC	CASSSTPGQGPYGYTF
TRBV6-2/TRBV6-3	TRBJ2-7	-	TRBD1	TGTGCCAGCACCGGACAGGTCTCCTACGAGCAGTACTTC	CASTGQVSYEQYF
TRBV10-3	TRBJ2-2	-	-	TGTGCCATCAGTGTACAGGGATCGGACACCGGGGAGCTGTTTTTT	CAISVQGSDTGELFF
TRBV5-1	TRBJ2-1	-	-	TGCGCCAGCAGCTTGGCCACGACAGGCCCACAGCAGTTCTTC	CASSLATTGPQQFF
TRBV20-1	TRBJ2-2	many	-	TGCAGTGCTGTGAACACCGGGGAGCTGTTTTTT	CSAVNTGELFF
TRBV3-1	TRBJ1-2	-	TRBD1	TGTGCCAGCAGCCAACGCATGTTGGTCCGGGACAGGGGTGAGCGGGGCTACACCTTC	CASSQRMLVRDRGERGYTF
TRBV14	TRBJ2-5	-	TRBD1	TGTGCCAGCAGAGTGGACAGGAATGAGCAGTACTTC	CASRVDRNEQYF
TRBV29-1	TRBJ2-5	many	-	TGCAGCGTGCAAGGGGGAGGAGTAGCAGAGACCCAGTACTTC	CSVQGGGVAETQYF
TRBV12-3/TRBV12-4	TRBJ2-5	once	-	TGTGCCGGCAGTTTTTTAGGGTTAGAGACCCAGTACTTC	CAGSFLGLETQYF
TRBV2	TRBJ1-5	once	-	TGTGCCAGCAGATTCGATGGGAATCAGCCCCAGCATTTT	CASRFDGNQPQHF
TRBV3-1	TRBJ1-4	-	-	TGTGCCAGCAGCCAATACAGAGAACCTGATTGTAAACTGTTTTTT	CASSQYREPDCKLFF
TRBV10-3	TRBJ2-3	-	-	TGTGCCATCAGTGAGCCCCGCCCTAGCACAGATACGCAGTATTTT	CAISEPRPSTDTQYF
TRBV20-1	TRBJ2-1	few	TRBD2	TGCAGTTTGGACGTGACTAGCCCCTACAATGAGCAGTTCTTC	CSLDVTSPYNEQFF
TRBV10-3	TRBJ2-5	few	TRBD2	TGTGCCATCAGTGCCGGTGTAGCGGGGGGGGGGACCCAGTACTTC	CAISAGVAGGGTQYF
TRBV7-2	TRBJ2-3	-	TRBD2	TGTGCCAGCAGCTCTATAGCGGGAGCACTAGATACGCAGTATTTT	CASSSIAGALDTQYF
TRBV5-1	TRBJ2-7	-	-	TGCGCCAGCAGCTTGGCAGGGAAAAGAGGCGAGCAGTACTTC	CASSLAGKRGEQYF
TRBV12-3/TRBV12-4	TRBJ1-5	-	TRBD1	TGTGCCAGCAGTCCCGCCGGGACAGGGAGCAATCAGCCCCAGCATTTT	CASSPAGTGSNQPQHF
TRBV7-3	TRBJ2-1	-	-	TGTGCCAGCAGCGGCGAAGGACTGGGCTCCTACAATGAGCAGTTCTTC	CASSGEGLGSYNEQFF
TRBV10-3	TRBJ2-1	-	-	TGTGCCATCAGTGACGGGGCCCTTAAGGATGAGCAGTTCTTC	CAISDGALKDEQFF
TRBV7-9	TRBJ2-7	-	TRBD1	TGTGCCAGCAGCCCACTCAGGGGGCGGACTTACGAGCAGTACTTC	CASSPLRGRTYEQYF
TRBV4-1	TRBJ2-1	-	TRBD2	TGCGCCAGCAGCCAAGATCCCAGCGGGGGGGTAGATGAGCAGTTCTTC	CASSQDPSGGVDEQFF
TRBV7-2	TRBJ2-1	few	-	TGTGCCAGCGGGGGGAGGGGGCACTCCTACAATGAGCAGTTCTTC	CASGGRGHSYNEQFF
TRBV7-2	TRBJ2-1	-	-	TGTGCCAGCAGCGTGCAGGGGATGGACAATGAGCAGTTCTTC	CASSVQGMDNEQFF
TRBV30	TRBJ2-5	few	-	TGTGCCTGGAGTGTATTTGGCAGGGAGATGTACCAAGAGACCCAGTACTTC	CAWSVFGREMYQETQYF
TRBV6-5	TRBJ2-5	-	-	TGTACCAGCAGTTACTCGATAGGGGGGGCGAGCGACATTCGGAATGAGCAGTACTTC	CTSSYSIGGASDIRNEQYF
TRBV3-1	TRBJ2-1	many	-	TGTGCCAGCAGCCAAGAGGGCAGCTACAATGAGCAGTTCTTC	CASSQEGSYNEQFF
TRBV6-2/TRBV6-3	TRBJ2-3	few	TRBD2	TGTGCCAGCAGTTACGTGCGGGAGTCTGCAGATACGCAGTATTTT	CASSYVRESADTQYF
TRBV7-9	TRBJ2-1	many	-	TGTGCCAGCAGCTTTGCAGGGAGAGGGGAGCAGTTCTTC	CASSFAGRGEQFF
TRBV21-1	TRBJ2-7	-	-	TGTGCCAGTAGCAAGCTTGGGTCTCGTGCTTACGAGCAGTACTTC	CASSKLGSRAYEQYF
TRBV29-1	TRBJ1-5	few	-	TGCAGCGTTGACAGCAACAATCAGCCCCAGCATTTT	CSVDSNNQPQHF